This T cell receptor (beta chain) came from a study of cytomegalovirus exposure and HLA in healthy donors (dated by TCRdb to between 2016 and 2019). With respect to the entire study: According to a later analysis, the approximately 130 validation repertoires were produced on the same platform as the roughly 600 repertoires of the first cohort. The aim of the study was to test whether cataloging public T cell receptors could identify signatures of past pathogen exposure. Along with the roughly 610-subject first cohort, a separate validation cohort of over a hundred different subjects was used. The study combined high-throughput TCR immunosequencing, statistical association of individual TCRs with disease status, and machine learning to predict cytomegalovirus infection status. Broad study findings and their caveats: It was suggested by the authors that the approach could potentially be generalized to other disease states and immunological phenotypes. Of the cluster scores, 90% to 95% were above 0 in a later analysis, which found that TCRs clustered in the first cohort also tended to co-occur in the roughly 130 validation repertoires. The study gave a list of some 150 TCR beta chains associated with cytomegalovirus. In both the original and validation cohorts, the classifier was reported to diagnose cytomegalovirus status with high specificity and sensitivity. The validation cohort had no HLA typing available for a later analysis, so co-occurrence within that cohort was assessed over all 120 repertoires. While some public TCRs were present in many individuals, most TCR sequences turned up only very rarely across donors. In vitro tests confirmed that a few of the cytomegalovirus-associated TCR beta chains recognize cytomegalovirus antigens.

To prepare the library, the immunoSEQ multiplex PCR assay was applied. Regarding the original processing steps: A statistical classification framework was built to diagnose cytomegalovirus status from the catalog of TCR beta chain sequences. TCRdb re-hosts the immuneACCESS table, in-frame sequences only. Its copies lack some clones; in the studies checked, an unresolved V gene accounts for under half of them, and the cause for the rest is not known. The DNA gave D and trimming, while V, J and clone size come from that table. The sample table shows roughly 70,000 clones, and 85% to 95% are seen once. The ten largest make up less than 4% of the sample. Points on this clone: Its antigen is unknown. Base qualities are missing; no much larger clone stands one base away.

The CDR3 covers 14 residues, taking in both the cysteine and the phenylalanine. The CDR3 DNA has 42 bases and is translated from base 1. The germline ends are 13 bases apart after V is trimmed by 1 base and J by 6 bases. From a lookup of the germline V gene (reference sequence), CDR1 and CDR2 are LNHDA and SQIVND. The donors belonged to the validation cohort of around 120 subjects, which was separate from the roughly 700-subject first cohort. The V and J genes are TRBV19 and TRBJ2-7, with the D gene call left open. Sequencing input: PBMCs. The receptor was isolated from a man aged 18 to 35 in good health and CMV-seronegative. The nucleotide sequence is given as TGTGCCAGTAGTATAGCTGGCAGCGCAGCCGAGCAGTACTTC. Its amino acids are CASSIAGSAAEQYF.